Following are 13 T cell receptor beta chains from one sample sequenced in a study of spatial heterogeneity in lung cancer. From the 5' RACE reads, TCRdb called clonotypes with MiXCR, one entry per CDR3 protein. The table shows 30,000 to 45,000 distinct CDR3 sequences, with approximately 7.5% occurring only once. Time point defined: sample taken at primary tumor resection. This sample comprised PBMCs, obtained at surgery. All receptors come from a male donor with early-stage non-small cell lung cancer.

This chain uses TRBV5-1 with TRBJ2-3, with D maybe TRBD2 (7 bases). Germline CDR1 SGHRS, CDR2 YFSETQ. Trimming cost V 0 bases and J 2 bases, with 31 bases left between them. The CDR3 has 22 amino acids. The CDR3 DNA is TGCGCCAGCAGCTTGGTCTCCCGGGGACATTTTGCGAGCGGGATTACCACAGATACGCAGTATTTT. This codes for CASSLVSRGHFASGITTDTQYF.

Only a few counts were recorded for this clonotype. The chain has TRBV27 and TRBJ1-1; 10 bases fit TRBD1. Germline V gene lookup returns CDR1 MNHEY and CDR2 SMNVEV (reference sequence). V dropped 2 bases and J dropped 5; count of bases not matched to a gene: 2. The CDR3 extends over 14 amino acids. The CDR3 reads CASSLDRGQTEAFF. The CDR3 nucleotides are TGTGCCAGCAGTTTAGACAGGGGGCAGACTGAAGCTTTCTTT.

This clonotype was detected ten times or more. The chain joins TRBV28 to TRBJ2-7; TRBD1 matches at 9 bases. The germline V gene encodes CDR1 MDHEN and CDR2 SYDVKM. Trimming removed 5 bases from V and 6 bases from J; junction bases left unmatched: 11. The CDR3 is 15 residues long. CDR3 DNA sequence: TGTGCCAGCAGTGCTCCGGGACAGGGCGTTCGCGAGCAGTACGTC. The encoded protein is CASSAPGQGVREQYV.

This clonotype was seen only a few times. The gene calls are TRBV20-1 and TRBJ2-5; 16 nucleotides match TRBD2. The germline gives CDR1 DFQATT, CDR2 SNEGSKA (reference sequence). The V gene end was trimmed by 5 bases and the J gene end by 0 bases; junction bases not matched to a gene: 3. This CDR3 contains 16 residues. CDR3: CSAEGLAGGYQETQYF. DNA for the CDR3: TGCAGTGCTGAGGGACTAGCGGGAGGGTACCAAGAGACCCAGTACTTC.

This clonotype was counted a few times. Here the CDR3 reads CASSQDGGGQTQYF. The CDR3 DNA sequence: TGTGCCAGCAGCCAAGACGGAGGGGGCCAGACCCAGTACTTC. The chain carries TRBV4-2 and TRBJ2-5, with a tentative D call TRBD1 (7 bases). V shed 0 bases and J shed 6 bases, with 11 bases lying between them. Germline loops: CDR1 LGHNA, CDR2 YNFKEQ. The CDR3 has 14 amino acids.

This clonotype has a count of ten or more. This sequence joins TRBV20-1 and TRBJ2-1; 7 positions match TRBD2. Germline V CDR1 and CDR2: DFQATT, SNEGSKA (reference sequence). The trim removed 4 bases at V and 3 bases at J, leaving 3 bases unmatched. There are 13 residues in the CDR3. The CDR3, as DNA: TGCAGTGCTACCAGCGGGAACTACAATGAGCAGTTCTTC. It is translated as CSATSGNYNEQFF.

This clonotype was found a few times. The chain couples TRBV7-2 to TRBJ2-1; D call uncertain. The CDR3 loop spans 13 amino acids. CDR1 and CDR2 from the germline V gene are SGHTA and FQGNSA. V lost 3 bases to trimming and J lost 15 bases, with 18 bases between them. CDR3 in amino acids: CASSFPPAPNGFF. CDR3 in DNA: TGTGCCAGCAGCTTCCCTCCAGCACCAAACGGGTTCTTC.

This CDR3 reads CASSQDLGRSYEQYV. The CDR3 coding sequence is TGCGCCAGCAGCCAAGATCTAGGGCGGAGCTACGAGCAGTACGTC. The V gene is TRBV4-3, the J gene TRBJ2-7; D unresolved. The CDR3 consists of 15 residues. CDR1 is LGHNA and CDR2 is YSLEER in the germline V gene. V was trimmed by 0 bases and J by 3 bases, leaving 12 bases between them.

The J gene is TRBJ2-5, the V gene TRBV7-9; 9 nucleotides line up with TRBD1. This CDR3 is built from 17 residues. The V gene's germline CDR1 is SEHNR and CDR2 FQNEAQ (reference sequence). V lost 4 bases and J lost 5; bases outside the gene matches: 14. CDR3 amino acids: CASSSGRRDRVQETQYF. The CDR3 region has the DNA TGTGCCAGCAGCTCCGGTCGCCGGGACAGGGTCCAGGAGACCCAGTACTTC.

This clonotype came up many times. The gene calls are TRBV9 and TRBJ1-2; no clear D gene. In germline, CDR1 is SGDLS, CDR2 YYNGEE. This CDR3 comprises 12 residues. Deletions cut 7 bases from V and 7 bases from J, with 14 bases between. The CDR3 DNA is TGTGCCAGCTCCCCAAGCAAGGGTGGCTACACCTTC. Protein product: CASSPSKGGYTF.

This clonotype was counted a few times. The chain links TRBV27 to TRBJ2-1; possibly TRBD1 or TRBD2 for D (6 bases each). This CDR3 is 15 amino acids long. The germline V and J ends were trimmed by 3 bases and 4 bases, with 13 bases remaining between them. The germline CDR1 and CDR2 sequences are MNHEY and SMNVEV (reference sequence). CDR3 in DNA: TGTGCCAGCAGTTTTCCGGGGGCAGGGTACAATGAGCAGTTCTTC. As protein: CASSFPGAGYNEQFF.

This clonotype was detected ten times or more. This chain links TRBV2 with TRBJ1-1, with TRBD1 matching 8 bases. Germline loops: CDR1 SNHLY, CDR2 FYNNEI. The CDR3 extends over 18 amino acids. V was pared by 5 bases and J by 1 base, with 15 bases of the junction left unmatched. The CDR3, as DNA: TGTGCCAGCAGTACACCTACCTTGGGACAGGTGACGAACACTGAAGCTTTCTTT. It encodes CASSTPTLGQVTNTEAFF.

Many counts were recorded for this clonotype. The rearrangement links TRBV23-1 to TRBJ2-7, with a possible D match to TRBD2 (5 bases). TRBV23-1 falls under the ORF class, with uncertain function. The length of the CDR3 is 15 residues. The ends were cut back, 4 bases at V and 2 bases at J, with 15 bases in the middle. CDR3 bases: TGCGCCAGCAGTCCCACGGGGTCGCGGACCTACGAGCAGTACGTC. Amino acid sequence: CASSPTGSRTYEQYV.